This T cell receptor beta chain derives from a study of regulatory T cells in long-lasting Graves disease. Study-wide points: Persistent patients shared more public clonotypes (2,741) than newly diagnosed patients (about 940). Persistent disease preferred TRBV28, TRBJ1-2 and TRBJ2-5.

The CDR3 runs 13 residues. The germline gives CDR1 DFQATT, CDR2 SNEGSKA (reference sequence). The V segment lost 6 bases and the J segment 5 bases; nucleotides outside the gene matches: 5. Arm-PCR of CDR3 regions and iRepertoire HTBI primers were used to build TCR beta libraries. In TCRdb, the multiplex PCR reads were re-called with MiXCR into one record per CDR3 protein. The sample lists over 500,000 distinct CDR3 sequences; approximately 15% were seen once. The time point was: newly diagnosed GD, antithyroid drugs for less than 3 months. Following extraction of RNA from PBMCs, that RNA was used to make the TCR library. This clonotype was found many times. The target antigen is unknown. This sample also belongs to another study, concerning T cells in Graves' hyperthyroidism and ophthalmopathy. That work adds: Blood also showed most of the thyroid clonotypes that were expanded above 0.001.

This TCR derives from a woman aged 25 to 45 with Graves disease. The genes are TRBV20-1 and TRBJ1-4; 8 bases are shared with TRBD1. The sample was peripheral blood mononuclear cells (PBMCs), taken at new diagnosis, from a patient treated with antithyroid drugs. CDR3 region: CSAWTGRNEKLFF. CDR3 nucleotide sequence: TGCAGTGCGTGGACAGGGCGGAATGAAAAACTGTTTTTT.